This TCR beta chain was retrieved from a study of cytomegalovirus exposure and HLA in healthy donors. Study-level findings and limits: Trimming of TCR beta V- and J-genes showed a link, identified in a later analysis, to a missense DCLRE1C variant.

The PCR had 60 Vbeta and 13 Jbeta primers. Assay used: immunoSEQ multiplex PCR; TCRdb lists only in-frame clones, some missing. The table shows 95,000 to 100,000 clones, with about 81% occurring only once. The table lists this clone with a few counts. Its antigen remains unknown. The junction shows a germline mismatch at one end, possibly a read error. Donors showed nominal health when sampled, although they likely had unrecorded immune exposures. Sequenced sample: PBMCs. The TCR comes from a man aged 45 to 65 in good health and CMV-seronegative.

The CDR3 loop is CASSLGGVAGF. CDR3 DNA: TGTGCCAGCAGCCTAGGGGGGGTCGCGGGCTTC. The rearrangement links TRBV6-1 to TRBJ2-7; TRBD2 is a possible D gene (7 bases). Germline V gives CDR1 MNHNS, CDR2 SASEGT. This CDR3 contains 11 residues.